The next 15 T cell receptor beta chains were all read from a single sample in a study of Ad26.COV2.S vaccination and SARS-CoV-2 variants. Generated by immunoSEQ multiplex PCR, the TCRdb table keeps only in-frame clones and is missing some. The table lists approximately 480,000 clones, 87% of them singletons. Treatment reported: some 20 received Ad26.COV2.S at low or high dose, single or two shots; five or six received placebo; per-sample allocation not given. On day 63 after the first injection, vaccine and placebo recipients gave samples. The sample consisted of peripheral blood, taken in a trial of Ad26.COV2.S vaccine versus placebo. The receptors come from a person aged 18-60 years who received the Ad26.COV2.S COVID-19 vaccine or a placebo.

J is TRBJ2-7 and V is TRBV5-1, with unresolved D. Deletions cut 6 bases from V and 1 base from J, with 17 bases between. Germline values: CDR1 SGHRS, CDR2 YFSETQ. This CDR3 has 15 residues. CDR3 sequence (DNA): TGCGCCAGCACCCCGGCTGGGGTCACTTCCTACGAGCAGTACTTC. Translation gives CASTPAGVTSYEQYF.

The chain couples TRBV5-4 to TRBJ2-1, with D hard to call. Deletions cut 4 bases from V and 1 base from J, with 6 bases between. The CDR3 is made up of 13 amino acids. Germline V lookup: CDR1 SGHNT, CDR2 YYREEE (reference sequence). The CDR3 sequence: CASSPVSYNEQFF. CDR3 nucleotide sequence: TGTGCCAGCAGCCCAGTATCCTACAATGAGCAGTTCTTC.

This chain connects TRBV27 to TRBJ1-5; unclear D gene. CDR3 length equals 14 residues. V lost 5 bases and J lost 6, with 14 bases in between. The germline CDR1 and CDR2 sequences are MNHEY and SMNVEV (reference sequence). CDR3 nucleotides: TGTGCCAGCAGTCACCTGGGGTATAGTCAGCCCCAGCATTTT. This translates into CASSHLGYSQPQHF.

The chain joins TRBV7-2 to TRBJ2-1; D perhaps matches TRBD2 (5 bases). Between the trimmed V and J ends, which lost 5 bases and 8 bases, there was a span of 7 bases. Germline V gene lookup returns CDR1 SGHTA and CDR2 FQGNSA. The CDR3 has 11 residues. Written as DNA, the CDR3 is TGTGCCAGCAGCCGAGGGTATGAGCAGTTCTTC. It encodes CASSRGYEQFF.

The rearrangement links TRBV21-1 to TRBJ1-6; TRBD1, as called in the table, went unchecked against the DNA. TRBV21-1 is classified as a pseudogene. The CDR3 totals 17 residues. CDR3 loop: CASSKATGEKWDSPLHF. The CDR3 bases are TGTGCCAGCAGCAAAGCCACAGGGGAGAAGTGGGATTCACCCCTCCACTTT.

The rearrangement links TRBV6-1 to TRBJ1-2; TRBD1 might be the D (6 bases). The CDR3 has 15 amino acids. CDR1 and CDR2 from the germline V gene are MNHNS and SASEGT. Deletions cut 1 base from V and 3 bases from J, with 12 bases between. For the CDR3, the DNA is TGTGCCAGCAGTGAAGGTTGGGGGCGCGACTATGGCTACACCTTC. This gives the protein CASSEGWGRDYGYTF.

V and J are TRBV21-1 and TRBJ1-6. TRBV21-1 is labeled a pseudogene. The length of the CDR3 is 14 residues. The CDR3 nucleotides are TGTGCCAGCAGCATCCGGGGGTATAATTCACCCCTCCACTTT. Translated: CASSIRGYNSPLHF.

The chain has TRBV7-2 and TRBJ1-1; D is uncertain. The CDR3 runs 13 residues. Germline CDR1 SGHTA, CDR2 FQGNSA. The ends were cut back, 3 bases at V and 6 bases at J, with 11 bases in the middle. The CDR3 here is CASSFSLPSEAFF. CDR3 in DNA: TGTGCCAGCAGCTTCAGTCTCCCGTCTGAAGCTTTCTTT.

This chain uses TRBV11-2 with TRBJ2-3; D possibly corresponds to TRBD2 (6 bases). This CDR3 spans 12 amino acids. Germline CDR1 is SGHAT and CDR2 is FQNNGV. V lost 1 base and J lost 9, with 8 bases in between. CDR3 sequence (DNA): TGTGCCAGCAGCTTAGGACGGGGGACGCAGTATTTT. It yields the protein CASSLGRGTQYF.

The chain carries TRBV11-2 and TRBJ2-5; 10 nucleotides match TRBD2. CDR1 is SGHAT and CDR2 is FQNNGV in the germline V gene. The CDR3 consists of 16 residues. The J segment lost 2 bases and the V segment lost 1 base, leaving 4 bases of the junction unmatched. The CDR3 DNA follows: TGTGCCAGCAGCTTAGTTCCAGCGGGAGGGCAAGAGACCCAGTACTTC. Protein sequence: CASSLVPAGGQETQYF.

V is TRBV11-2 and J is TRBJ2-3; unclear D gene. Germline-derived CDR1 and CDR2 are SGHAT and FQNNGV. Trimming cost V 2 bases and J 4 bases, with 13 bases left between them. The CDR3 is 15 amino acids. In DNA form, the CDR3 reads TGTGCCAGCAGCTTACTAGGTGCTGCGGCAGATACGCAGTATTTT. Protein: CASSLLGAAADTQYF.

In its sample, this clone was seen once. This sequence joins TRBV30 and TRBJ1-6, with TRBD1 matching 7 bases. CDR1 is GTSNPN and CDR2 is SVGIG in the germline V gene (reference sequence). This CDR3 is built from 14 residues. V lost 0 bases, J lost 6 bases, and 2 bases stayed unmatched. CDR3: CAWSVGTVNSPLHF. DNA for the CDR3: TGTGCCTGGAGTGTAGGGACAGTTAATTCACCCCTCCACTTT. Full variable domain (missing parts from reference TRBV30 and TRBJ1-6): SQTIHQWPATLVQPVGSPLSLECTVEGTSNPNLYWYRQAAGRGLQLLFYSVGIGQISSEVPQNLSASRPQDRQFILSSKKLLLSDSGFYLCAWSVGTVNSPLHFGNGTRLTVT.

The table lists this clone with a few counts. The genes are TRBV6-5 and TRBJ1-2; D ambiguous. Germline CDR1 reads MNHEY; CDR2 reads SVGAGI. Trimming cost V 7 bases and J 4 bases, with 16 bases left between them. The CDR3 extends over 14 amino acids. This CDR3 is CASTAAGFGYGYTF. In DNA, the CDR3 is TGTGCCAGCACCGCCGCTGGCTTCGGCTATGGCTACACCTTC.

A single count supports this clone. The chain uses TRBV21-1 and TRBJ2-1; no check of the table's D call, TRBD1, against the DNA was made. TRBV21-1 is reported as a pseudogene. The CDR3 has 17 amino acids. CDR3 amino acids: CASSKDRTGGEENEQFF. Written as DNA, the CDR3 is TGTGCCAGCAGCAAAGATCGGACAGGGGGCGAGGAAAATGAGCAGTTCTTC.

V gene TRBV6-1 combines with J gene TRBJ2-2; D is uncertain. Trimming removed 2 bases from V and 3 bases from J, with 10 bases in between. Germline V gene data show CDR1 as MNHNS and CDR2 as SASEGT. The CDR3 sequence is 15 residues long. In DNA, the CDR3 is TGTGCCAGCAGTGAACTCTCCAGGCACACCGGGGAGCTGTTTTTT. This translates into CASSELSRHTGELFF.